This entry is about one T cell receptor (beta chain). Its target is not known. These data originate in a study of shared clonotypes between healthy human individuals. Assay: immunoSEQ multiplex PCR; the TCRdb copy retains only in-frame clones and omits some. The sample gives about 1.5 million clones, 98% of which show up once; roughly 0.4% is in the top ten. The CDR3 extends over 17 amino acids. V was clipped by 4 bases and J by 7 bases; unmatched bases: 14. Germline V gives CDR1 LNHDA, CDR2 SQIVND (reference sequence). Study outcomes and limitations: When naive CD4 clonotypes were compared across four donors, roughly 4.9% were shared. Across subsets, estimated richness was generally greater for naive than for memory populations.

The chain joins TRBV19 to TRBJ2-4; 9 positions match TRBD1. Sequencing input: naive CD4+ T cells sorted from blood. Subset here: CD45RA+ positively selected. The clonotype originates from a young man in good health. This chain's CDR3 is CASSNSMGQGKGNIQYF. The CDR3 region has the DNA TGTGCCAGTAGTAACTCAATGGGACAGGGAAAAGGTAACATTCAGTACTTC.